The clone carrying this TCR beta chain showed up just a few times. This entry belongs to a study of response to subunit inactivated influenza vaccine. With 4 bases clipped from V and 6 bases from J, the junction kept 10 bases outside the gene matches. Germline CDR1 reads MDHEN; CDR2 reads SYDVKM. The CDR3 is 16 residues long. TCRdb used MiXCR to reprocess the RT-PCR reads, holding one entry per CDR3 protein. The sample lists about 830,000 distinct CDR3 sequences; approximately 17% were seen once. Sample: PBMCs from blood, taken around 5 days after vaccination. This rearrangement joins TRBV28 to TRBJ2-1; 9 bases align to TRBD2. The sequence derives from a man in his fifties or sixties who received an inactivated influenza vaccine. CDR3 region: CASSYSGGVPSNEQFF. In DNA form, the CDR3 reads TGTGCCAGCAGTTATAGCGGGGGCGTTCCATCCAATGAGCAGTTCTTC.